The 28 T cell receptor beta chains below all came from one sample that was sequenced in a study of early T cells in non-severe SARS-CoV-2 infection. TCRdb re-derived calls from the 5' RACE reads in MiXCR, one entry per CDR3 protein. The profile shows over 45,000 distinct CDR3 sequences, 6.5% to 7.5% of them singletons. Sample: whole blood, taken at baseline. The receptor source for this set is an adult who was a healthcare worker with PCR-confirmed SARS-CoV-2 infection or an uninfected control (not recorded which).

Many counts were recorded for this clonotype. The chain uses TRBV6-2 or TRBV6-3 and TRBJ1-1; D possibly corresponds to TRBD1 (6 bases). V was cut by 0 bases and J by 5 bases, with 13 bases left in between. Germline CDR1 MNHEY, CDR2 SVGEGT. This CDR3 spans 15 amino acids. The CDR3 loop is CASSYSPGRGTEAFF. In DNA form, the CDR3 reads TGTGCCAGCAGTTACTCGCCGGGCAGGGGTACTGAAGCTTTCTTT.

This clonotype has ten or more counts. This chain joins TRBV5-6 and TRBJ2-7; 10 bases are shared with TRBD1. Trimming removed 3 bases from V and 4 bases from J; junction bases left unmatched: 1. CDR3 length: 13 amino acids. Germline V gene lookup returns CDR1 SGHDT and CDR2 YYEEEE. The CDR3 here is CASSWDRGYEQYF. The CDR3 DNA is TGTGCCAGCAGCTGGGACAGGGGTTACGAGCAGTACTTC.

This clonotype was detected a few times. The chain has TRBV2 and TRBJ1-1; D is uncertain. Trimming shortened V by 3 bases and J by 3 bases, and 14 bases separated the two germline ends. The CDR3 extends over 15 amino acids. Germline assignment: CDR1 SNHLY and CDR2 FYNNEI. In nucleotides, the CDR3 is TGTGCCAGCAGTGACGTCATGGCTAGGGACACTGAAGCTTTCTTT. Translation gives CASSDVMARDTEAFF.

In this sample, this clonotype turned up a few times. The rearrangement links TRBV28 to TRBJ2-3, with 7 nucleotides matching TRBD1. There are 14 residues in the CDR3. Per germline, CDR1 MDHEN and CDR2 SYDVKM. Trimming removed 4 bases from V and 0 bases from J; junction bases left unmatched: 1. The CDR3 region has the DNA TGTGCCAGCAGTTCGGGACAGAGCACAGATACGCAGTATTTT. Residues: CASSSGQSTDTQYF. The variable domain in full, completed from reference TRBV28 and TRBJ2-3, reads DVKVTQSSRYLVKRTGEKVFLECVQDMDHENMFWYRQDPGLGLRLIYFSYDVKMKEKGDIPEGYSVSREKKERFSLILESASTNQTSMYLCASSSGQSTDTQYFGPGTRLTVL.

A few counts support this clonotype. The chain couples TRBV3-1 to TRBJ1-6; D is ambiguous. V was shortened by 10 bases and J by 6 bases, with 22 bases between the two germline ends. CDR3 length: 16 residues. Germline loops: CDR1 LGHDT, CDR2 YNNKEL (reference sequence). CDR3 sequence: CATTSLGREGNSPLHF. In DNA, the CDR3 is TGTGCCACCACCAGCCTTGGAAGGGAGGGTAATTCACCCCTCCACTTT.

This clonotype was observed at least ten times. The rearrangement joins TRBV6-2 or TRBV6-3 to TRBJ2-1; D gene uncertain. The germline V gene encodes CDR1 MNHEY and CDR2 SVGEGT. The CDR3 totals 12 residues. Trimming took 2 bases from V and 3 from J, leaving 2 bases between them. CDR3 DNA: TGTGCCAGCAGTTACCTCTACAATGAGCAGTTCTTC. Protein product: CASSYLYNEQFF.

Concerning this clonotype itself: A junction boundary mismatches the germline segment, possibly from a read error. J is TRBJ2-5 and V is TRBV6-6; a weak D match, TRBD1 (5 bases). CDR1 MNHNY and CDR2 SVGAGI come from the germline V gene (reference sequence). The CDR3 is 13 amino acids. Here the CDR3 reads CALAQGPQGTQYF. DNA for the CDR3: TGTGCCCTCGCCCAGGGCCCCCAAGGGACCCAGTACTTC.

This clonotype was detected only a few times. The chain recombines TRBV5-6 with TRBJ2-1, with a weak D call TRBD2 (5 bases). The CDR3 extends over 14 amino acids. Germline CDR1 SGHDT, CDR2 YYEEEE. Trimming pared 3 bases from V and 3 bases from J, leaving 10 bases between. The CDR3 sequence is CASSYGDYYNEQFF. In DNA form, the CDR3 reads TGTGCCAGCAGCTACGGTGACTACTACAATGAGCAGTTCTTC.

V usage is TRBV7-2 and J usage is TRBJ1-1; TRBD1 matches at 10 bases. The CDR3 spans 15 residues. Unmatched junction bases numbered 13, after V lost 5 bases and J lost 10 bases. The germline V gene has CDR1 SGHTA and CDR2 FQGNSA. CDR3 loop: CASSLHRDRGVIAFF. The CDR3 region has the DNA TGTGCCAGCAGCCTACACCGGGACAGGGGTGTAATAGCTTTCTTT.

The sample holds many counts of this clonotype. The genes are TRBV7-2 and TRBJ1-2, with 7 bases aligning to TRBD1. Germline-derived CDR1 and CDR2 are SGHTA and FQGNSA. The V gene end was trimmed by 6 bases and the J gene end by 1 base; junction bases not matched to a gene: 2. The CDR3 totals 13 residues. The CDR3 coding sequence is TGTGCCAGCAGGCAGGGGGGTAACTATGGCTACACCTTC. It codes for CASRQGGNYGYTF.

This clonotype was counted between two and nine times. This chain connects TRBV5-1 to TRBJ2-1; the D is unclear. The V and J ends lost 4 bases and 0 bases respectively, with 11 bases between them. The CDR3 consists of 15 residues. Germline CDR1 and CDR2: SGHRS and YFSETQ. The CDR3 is CASSPDPSSYNEQFF. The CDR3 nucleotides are TGCGCCAGCAGCCCGGACCCAAGCTCCTACAATGAGCAGTTCTTC.

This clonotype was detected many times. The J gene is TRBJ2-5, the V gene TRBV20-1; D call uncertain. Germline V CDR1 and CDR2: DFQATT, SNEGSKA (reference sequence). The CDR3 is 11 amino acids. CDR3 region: CRTRTQETQYF. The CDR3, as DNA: TGCAGGACTCGGACCCAAGAGACCCAGTACTTC.

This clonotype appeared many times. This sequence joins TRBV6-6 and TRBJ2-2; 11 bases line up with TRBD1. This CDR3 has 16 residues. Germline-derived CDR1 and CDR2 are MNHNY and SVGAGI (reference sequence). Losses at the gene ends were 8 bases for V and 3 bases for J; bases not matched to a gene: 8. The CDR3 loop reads CASRRTGGEYTGELFF. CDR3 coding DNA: TGTGCCAGCCGGAGGACAGGGGGCGAATACACCGGGGAGCTGTTTTTT.

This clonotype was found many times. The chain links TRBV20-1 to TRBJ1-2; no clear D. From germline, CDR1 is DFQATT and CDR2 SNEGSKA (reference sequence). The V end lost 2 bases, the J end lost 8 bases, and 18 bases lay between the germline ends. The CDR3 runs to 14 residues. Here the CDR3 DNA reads TGCAGTGCTAGAAAGGCACGGGGAACTAGGGGCTACACCTTC. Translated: CSARKARGTRGYTF.

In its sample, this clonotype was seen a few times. DNA of the CDR3: TGTGCCAGCAGCTTCGGACCTCAGGACTACGAGCAGTACTTC. Its translation: CASSFGPQDYEQYF. The V gene is TRBV7-6, the J gene TRBJ2-7; the D is unclear. The CDR3 covers 14 residues. Per germline, CDR1 SGHVS and CDR2 FNYEAQ. Trimming pared 3 bases from V and 3 bases from J, leaving 12 bases between.

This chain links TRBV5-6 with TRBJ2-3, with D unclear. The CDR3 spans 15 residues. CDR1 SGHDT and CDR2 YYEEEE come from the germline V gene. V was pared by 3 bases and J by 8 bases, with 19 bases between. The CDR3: CASSYRTSMAPTQYF. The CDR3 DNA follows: TGTGCCAGCAGCTATAGAACCTCTATGGCCCCTACGCAGTATTTT.

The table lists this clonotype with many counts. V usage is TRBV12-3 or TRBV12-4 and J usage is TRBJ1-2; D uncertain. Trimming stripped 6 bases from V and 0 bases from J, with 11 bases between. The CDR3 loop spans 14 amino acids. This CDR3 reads CASRRETPNYGYTF. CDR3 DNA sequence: TGTGCCAGCAGAAGAGAAACTCCTAACTATGGCTACACCTTC.

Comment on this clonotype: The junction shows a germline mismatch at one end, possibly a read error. CDR3 coding DNA: TGTGTCAGCAGTGGAGGGACAGACCAAGAGACCCAGTACTTC. Protein sequence: CVSSGGTDQETQYF. The V and J genes are TRBV6-5 and TRBJ2-5; D might be TRBD1 (7 bases). Germline CDR1 and CDR2: MNHEY and SVGAGI. This CDR3 is built from 14 residues.

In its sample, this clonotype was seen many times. The CDR3 sequence is CASRLGSSSYEQYF. In DNA, the CDR3 is TGCGCCAGCAGACTAGGCAGCAGCTCCTACGAGCAGTACTTC. The chain employs TRBV5-1 and TRBJ2-7; TRBD2 is a possible D gene (5 bases). Germline V CDR1 and CDR2: SGHRS, YFSETQ. The CDR3 extends over 14 amino acids. Trimming left V 5 bases short and J 0 bases short, with 12 bases between.

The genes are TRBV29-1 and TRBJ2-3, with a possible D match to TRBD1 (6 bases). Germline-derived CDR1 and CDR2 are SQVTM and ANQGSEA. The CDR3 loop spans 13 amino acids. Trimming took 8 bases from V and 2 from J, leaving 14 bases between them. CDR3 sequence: CSINPGHTDTQYF. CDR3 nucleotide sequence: TGCAGCATTAATCCGGGACACACAGATACGCAGTATTTT.

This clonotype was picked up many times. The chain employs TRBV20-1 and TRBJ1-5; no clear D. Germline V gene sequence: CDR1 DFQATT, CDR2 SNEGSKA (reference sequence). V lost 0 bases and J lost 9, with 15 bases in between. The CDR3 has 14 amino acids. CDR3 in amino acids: CSARDLTQFGPQHF. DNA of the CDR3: TGCAGTGCTAGAGATCTTACACAATTCGGGCCCCAGCATTTT.

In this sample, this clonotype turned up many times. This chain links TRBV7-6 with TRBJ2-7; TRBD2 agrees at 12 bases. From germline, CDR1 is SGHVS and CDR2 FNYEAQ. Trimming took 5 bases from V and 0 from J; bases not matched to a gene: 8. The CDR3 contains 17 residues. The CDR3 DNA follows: TGTGCCAGCAGCCCCTATGGGGGACTAGCGGGCTCCTACGAGCAGTACTTC. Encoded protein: CASSPYGGLAGSYEQYF.

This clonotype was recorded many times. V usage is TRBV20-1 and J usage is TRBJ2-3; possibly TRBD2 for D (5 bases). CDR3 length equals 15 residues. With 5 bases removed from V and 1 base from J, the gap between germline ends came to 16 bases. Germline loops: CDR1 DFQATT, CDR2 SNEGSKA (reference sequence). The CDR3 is CSAVNRGKGTDTQYF. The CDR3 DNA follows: TGCAGTGCTGTTAATAGAGGGAAGGGCACAGATACGCAGTATTTT.

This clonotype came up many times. For the CDR3, the DNA is TGCGCCAGCAGCCAAGGGAGCCCTTGGACAGGGGGCTCTGGAAACACCATATATTTT. It specifies CASSQGSPWTGGSGNTIYF. The gene calls are TRBV4-1 and TRBJ1-3; 10 nucleotides line up with TRBD1. V trimming: 1 base; J trimming: 0 bases; junction bases outside the gene matches: 9. Germline loops: CDR1 MGHRA, CDR2 YSYEKL. CDR3 length: 19 amino acids.

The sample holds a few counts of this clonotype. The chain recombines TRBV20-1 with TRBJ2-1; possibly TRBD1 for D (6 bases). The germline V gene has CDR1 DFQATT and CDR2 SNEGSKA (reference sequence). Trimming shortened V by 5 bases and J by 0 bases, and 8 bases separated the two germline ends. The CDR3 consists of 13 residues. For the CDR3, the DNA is TGCAGTGCTGGGGGCTACTCCTACAATGAGCAGTTCTTC. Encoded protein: CSAGGYSYNEQFF.

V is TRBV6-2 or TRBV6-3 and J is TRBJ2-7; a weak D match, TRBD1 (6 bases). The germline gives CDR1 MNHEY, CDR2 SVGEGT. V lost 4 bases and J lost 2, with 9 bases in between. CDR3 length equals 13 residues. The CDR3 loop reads CASSWGHPYEQYF. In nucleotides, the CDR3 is TGTGCCAGCAGTTGGGGACATCCCTACGAGCAGTACTTC.

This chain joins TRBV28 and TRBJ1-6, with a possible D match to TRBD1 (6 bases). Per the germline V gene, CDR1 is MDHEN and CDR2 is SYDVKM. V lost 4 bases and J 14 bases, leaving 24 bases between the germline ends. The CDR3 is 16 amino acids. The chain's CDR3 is CASSSPAGRGPPSLHF. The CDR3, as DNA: TGTGCCAGCAGTTCTCCCGCCGGCAGGGGCCCGCCTTCCCTCCACTTT.

The CDR3 region has the DNA TGTGCCAGCAGTAGATCGGACGGGAATCAGCCCCAGCATTTT. This codes for CASSRSDGNQPQHF. The chain employs TRBV27 and TRBJ1-5; D call uncertain. CDR1 and CDR2 (germline): MNHEY, SMNVEV (reference sequence). This CDR3 is 14 amino acids long. V shed 5 bases and J shed 4 bases, with 12 bases lying between them.